The rows below give T cell receptor beta chains drawn from one sample of a study of monozygotic twins with inflammatory bowel disease. For each CDR3 protein, TCRdb gives one entry from its re-call of the 5' RACE reads, without DNA. The sample holds around 450,000 distinct CDR3 sequences. Sequenced material: blood. Receptors were obtained from a human donor with ulcerative colitis or Crohn's disease, or a healthy co-twin of an affected twin (not recorded which). The CDR3 runs from the conserved cysteine through the conserved F or W.

v_call,j_call,cdr3_length,cdr3_aa
TRBV20-1,TRBJ1-2,13,CSANVPGTYGYTF
TRBV3-1,TRBJ2-1,15,CASSLRVGLHNEQFF
TRBV14,TRBJ1-1,15,CASSQDREYGPPAFF
TRBV7-2,TRBJ1-5,15,CASSASGQGGQPQHF
TRBV28,TRBJ2-7,15,CASSVLGPTSYEQYF
TRBV5-4,TRBJ2-7,13,CASSMDRTSEQYF
TRBV7-2,TRBJ2-2,15,CASSLNLGNSGELFF
TRBV29-1,TRBJ1-1,12,CSAPEPNTEAFF
TRBV6-5,TRBJ1-4,15,CASSYFGGANEKLFF
TRBV4-2,TRBJ1-2,16,CASSQDVSTALYGYTF
TRBV20-1,TRBJ2-5,11,CSAPVLEAPFF
TRBV29-1,TRBJ2-7,11,CSVDTVHEQYF
TRBV3-1,TRBJ2-1,13,CASSQYQGNEQFF
TRBV29-1,TRBJ2-7,14,CSVVRSSGGYEQYF
TRBV13,TRBJ2-4,17,CASSLGTSGGAKNIQYF
TRBV20-1,TRBJ2-1,15,CSARGLRLDLDEQFF
TRBV12-3/TRBV12-4,TRBJ2-7,14,CASSPRSSTYEQYF
TRBV9,TRBJ2-3,15,CASSVLATSTDTQYF
TRBV30,TRBJ1-2,13,CAWSVSGYYGYTF
TRBV7-9,TRBJ1-1,13,CASSLFVNTEAFF
TRBV7-2,TRBJ2-3,15,CASSLRLHHTDTQYF
TRBV3-1,TRBJ2-1,12,CASSLNFNEQFF
TRBV6-6,TRBJ1-5,14,CASSRVPGNQPQHF
TRBV20-1,TRBJ1-1,13,CSALQGWGTEAFF
TRBV5-1,TRBJ1-6,15,CASSEDRVKVTPLHF